The 13 T cell receptor beta chains given below trace back to one sample, sequenced in a study of cytomegalovirus exposure and HLA in healthy donors. The PCR made use of 60 Vbeta and 13 Jbeta primers. Sequencing used immunoSEQ multiplex PCR; TCRdb keeps in-frame clones, though not all of them. The sample lists about 190,000 clones, around 80% seen once, with 0.95% to 1.4% in the top ten. The sequenced sample was PBMCs. The source of these receptors is a woman aged 40 to 50 in good health and CMV-seronegative.

CDR3 nucleotide sequence: TGTGCCAGCAGCCTAGGGACAGGGGGCAGGACTGAAGCTTTCTTT. This gives the protein CASSLGTGGRTEAFF. The J gene is TRBJ1-1, the V gene TRBV7-2; 12 nucleotides agree with TRBD1. The germline gives CDR1 SGHTA, CDR2 FQGNSA. V lost 5 bases to trimming and J lost 5 bases; unmatched junction nucleotides: 6. There are 15 residues in the CDR3.

This chain connects TRBV5-1 to TRBJ1-1; 8 nucleotides line up with TRBD1. Losses at the gene ends were 0 bases for V and 7 bases for J; bases not matched to a gene: 14. There are 17 residues in the CDR3. Germline lookup yields CDR1 SGHRS and CDR2 YFSETQ. Written as DNA, the CDR3 is TGCGCCAGCAGCTTGGCTTATTACGGACAGGGCGCGATTGAAGCTTTCTTT. Its translation is CASSLAYYGQGAIEAFF.

The rearrangement links TRBV5-8 to TRBJ2-5; the match to TRBD1 covers 9 bases. The CDR3 contains 15 residues. Per germline, CDR1 SGHTS and CDR2 YDEGEE. The V segment lost 4 bases and the J segment 5 bases; nucleotides outside the gene matches: 9. CDR3 nucleotide sequence: TGTGCCAGCAGCCCACACAGGGGGCTATCGGAGACCCAGTACTTC. Amino acids: CASSPHRGLSETQYF.

The chain links TRBV9 to TRBJ2-1; maybe TRBD1 (7 bases). Germline values: CDR1 SGDLS, CDR2 YYNGEE. CDR3 length equals 16 residues. Trimming took 3 bases from V and 2 from J, leaving 15 bases between them. CDR3 residues: CASSAGGTEPYNEQFF. The CDR3 region has the DNA TGTGCCAGCAGCGCAGGGGGGACGGAACCCTACAATGAGCAGTTCTTC. Using reference TRBV9 and TRBJ2-1 for the parts outside the CDR3, the full variable domain is DSGVTQTPKHLITATGQRVTLRCSPRSGDLSVYWYQQSLDQGLQFLIQYYNGEERAKGNILERFSAQQFPDLHSELNLSSLELGDSALYFCASSAGGTEPYNEQFFGPGTRLTVL.

The V gene is TRBV6-5, the J gene TRBJ1-1; 8 positions match TRBD1. V trimming: 8 bases; J trimming: 8 bases; junction bases outside the gene matches: 13. Germline CDR1 MNHEY, CDR2 SVGAGI. This CDR3 has 14 amino acids. In DNA, the CDR3 is TGTGCCAGCGTCTCCGGGACAGGTCGATGGGAAGCTTTCTTT. This translates into CASVSGTGRWEAFF.

This sequence joins TRBV4-3 and TRBJ2-1; a weak D match, TRBD2 (5 bases). Germline values: CDR1 LGHNA, CDR2 YSLEER. CDR3 length equals 16 residues. The ends were cut back, 1 base at V and 2 bases at J, with 12 bases in the middle. DNA of the CDR3: TGCGCCAGCAGCCAAGCGTGGGCGGGCACCTACAATGAGCAGTTCTTC. Its translation: CASSQAWAGTYNEQFF.

There are a few counts of this clone. This chain connects TRBV28 to TRBJ2-7; 8 nucleotides align to TRBD2. The germline gives CDR1 MDHEN, CDR2 SYDVKM. V dropped 2 bases and J dropped 3; count of bases not matched to a gene: 3. The CDR3 loop spans 14 amino acids. CDR3: CASSLSGSGYEQYV. As DNA, the CDR3 is TGTGCCAGCAGTTTAAGCGGGAGCGGCTACGAGCAGTACGTC.

This rearrangement joins TRBV11-2 to TRBJ1-4, with 8 bases fitting TRBD1. After removal of 3 bases from V and 10 bases from J, the junction contained 13 bases not matched to a gene. Germline CDR1 and CDR2: SGHAT and FQNNGV. The CDR3 consists of 16 residues. The CDR3 nucleotides read TGTGCCAGCAGCTTCCTACCAGGGGGCACCGGGGGAAAACTGTTTTTT. Residues: CASSFLPGGTGGKLFF.

This clone appeared once. Here the CDR3 reads CASSQGLASSYNEQFF. The CDR3 region has the DNA TGCGCCAGCAGCCAGGGACTAGCGAGCTCCTACAATGAGCAGTTCTTC. This chain joins TRBV4-1 and TRBJ2-1; 10 bases are shared with TRBD2. Germline lookup yields CDR1 MGHRA and CDR2 YSYEKL. CDR3 length: 16 amino acids. V lost 3 bases and J lost 0; bases outside the gene matches: 2.

The V gene is TRBV7-2, the J gene TRBJ2-7; TRBD1 aligns across 7 bases. Germline CDR1 is SGHTA and CDR2 is FQGNSA. The CDR3 consists of 14 residues. The V and J ends lost 3 bases and 3 bases, in that order; junction bases with no gene match: 5. For the CDR3, the DNA is TGTGCCAGCAGCTTCGGACAGGAAAACTACGAGCAGTACTTC. Protein product: CASSFGQENYEQYF. Full variable domain (missing parts from reference TRBV7-2 and TRBJ2-7): GAGVSQSPSNKVTEKGKDVELRCDPISGHTALYWYRQSLGQGLEFLIYFQGNSAPDKSGLPSDRFSAERTGGSVSTLTIQRTQQEDSAVYLCASSFGQENYEQYFGPGTRLTVT.

This clone came up once. The chain is built from TRBV9 and TRBJ2-3; possibly TRBD2 for D (7 bases). The CDR3 is 18 amino acids. Per germline, CDR1 SGDLS and CDR2 YYNGEE. Trimming removed 3 bases at V and 2 bases at J, with 22 bases between. CDR3 bases: TGTGCCAGCAGCGCGACGGGGGGCGGTCTAACCGCCACAGATACGCAGTATTTT. The encoded protein is CASSATGGGLTATDTQYF. The full variable domain, its missing parts supplied by reference TRBV9 and TRBJ2-3, is DSGVTQTPKHLITATGQRVTLRCSPRSGDLSVYWYQQSLDQGLQFLIQYYNGEERAKGNILERFSAQQFPDLHSELNLSSLELGDSALYFCASSATGGGLTATDTQYFGPGTRLTVL.

This clone was seen only once. This chain links TRBV5-1 with TRBJ2-7; D remains ambiguous. CDR1 is SGHRS, CDR2 YFSETQ, per germline. The CDR3 is 13 amino acids. V lost 3 bases and J 4 bases, leaving 11 bases between the germline ends. The chain's CDR3 is CASSSYPEYEQYF. CDR3 DNA: TGCGCCAGCAGCTCCTATCCCGAATACGAGCAGTACTTC.

The V call is TRBV5-8, the J call TRBJ1-2; D unresolved. Germline-derived CDR1 and CDR2 are SGHTS and YDEGEE. The CDR3 length is 12 residues. Between the trimmed V and J ends, which lost 4 bases and 8 bases, there was a span of 12 bases. The CDR3 DNA reads as TGTGCCAGCAGCGCAACCAGGTCCGGCTACACCTTC. It codes for CASSATRSGYTF. Filled out from reference TRBV5-8 and TRBJ1-2, the complete variable domain reads EAGVTQSPTHLIKTRGQQATLRCSPISGHTSVYWYQQALGLGLQFLLWYDEGEERNRGNFPPRFSGRQFPNYSSELNVNALELEDSALYLCASSATRSGYTFGSGTRLTVV.